This note documents a single TCR beta chain sequence. The data were taken from a study of T cell changes during pregnancy in multiple sclerosis. The CDR3 contains 13 residues. Germline V lookup: CDR1 MNHEY, CDR2 SMNVEV (reference sequence). With 2 bases removed from V and 3 bases from J, the gap between germline ends came to 8 bases. TCRdb's table, derived via immunoSEQ multiplex PCR, lists solely in-frame clones and lacks some. The sample has about 110,000 clones, roughly 90% seen once; the top ten hold roughly 0.78%. V usage is TRBV27 and J usage is TRBJ2-7; maybe TRBD2 (5 bases). This specimen was peripheral blood, taken in the third trimester of pregnancy. The receptor's source is a female donor in good health, enrolled as a control in a pregnancy study. This chain's CDR3 is CASSLPRGYEQYF. For the CDR3, the DNA is TGTGCCAGCAGTTTACCCCGGGGCTACGAGCAGTACTTC.